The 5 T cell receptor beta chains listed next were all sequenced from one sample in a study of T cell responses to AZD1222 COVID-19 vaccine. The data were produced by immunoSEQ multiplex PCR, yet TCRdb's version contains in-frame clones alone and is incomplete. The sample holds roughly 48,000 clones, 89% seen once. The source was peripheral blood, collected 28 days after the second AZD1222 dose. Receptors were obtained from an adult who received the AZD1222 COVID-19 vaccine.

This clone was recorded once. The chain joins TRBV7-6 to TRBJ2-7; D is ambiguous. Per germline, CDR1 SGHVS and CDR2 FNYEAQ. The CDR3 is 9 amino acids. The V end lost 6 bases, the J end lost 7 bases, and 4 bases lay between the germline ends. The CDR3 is CASRKEQYF. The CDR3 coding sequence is TGTGCCAGCAGGAAGGAGCAGTACTTC.

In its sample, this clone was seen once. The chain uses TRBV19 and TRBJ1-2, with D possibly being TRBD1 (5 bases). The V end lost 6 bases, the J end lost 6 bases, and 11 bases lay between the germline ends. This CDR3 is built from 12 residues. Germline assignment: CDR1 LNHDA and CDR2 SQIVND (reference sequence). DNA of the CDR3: TGTGCCAGTAGGAGGAGAGGGGATGGCTACACCTTC. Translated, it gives CASRRRGDGYTF.

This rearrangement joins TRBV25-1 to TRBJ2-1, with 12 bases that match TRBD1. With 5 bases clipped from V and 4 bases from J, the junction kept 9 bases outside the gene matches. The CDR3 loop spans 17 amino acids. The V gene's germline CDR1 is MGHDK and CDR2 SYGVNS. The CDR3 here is CASSSGTGGSSYNEQFF. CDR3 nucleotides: TGTGCCAGCAGTTCCGGGACAGGGGGCAGTTCTTACAATGAGCAGTTCTTC.

As DNA, the CDR3 is TGTGCCAGCAGGGGACAGGGGGGAGGCGGCTACACCTTC. Its translation is CASRGQGGGGYTF. This chain links TRBV6-5 with TRBJ1-2; the match to TRBD1 covers 11 bases. Germline CDR1 and CDR2: MNHEY and SVGAGI. CDR3 length equals 13 residues. The trim removed 6 bases at V and 8 bases at J, leaving 5 bases unmatched.

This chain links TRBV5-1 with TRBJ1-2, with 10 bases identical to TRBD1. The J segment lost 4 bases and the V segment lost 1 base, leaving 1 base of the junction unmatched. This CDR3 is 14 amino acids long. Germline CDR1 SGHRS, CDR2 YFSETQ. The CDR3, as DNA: TGCGCCAGCAGCTTGAGGACAGGGGGCTATGGCTACACCTTC. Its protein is CASSLRTGGYGYTF.